These 2 T cell receptor beta chains came from one sample sequenced in a study of T cell responses to AZD1222 COVID-19 vaccine. Repertoires were generated with immunoSEQ multiplex PCR, while TCRdb's copy carries only in-frame clones and drops some. Found here are approximately 130,000 clones, 93% of them singletons; the top ten hold approximately 3.3%. This sample comprised peripheral blood, obtained on day 0 of AZD1222 vaccination. The receptors come from an adult in good health.

The chain uses TRBV5-1 and TRBJ1-1; D is possibly TRBD1 (5 bases). The CDR3 spans 15 residues. The germline V gene has CDR1 SGHRS and CDR2 YFSETQ. Trimming cost V 4 bases and J 2 bases, with 15 bases left between them. The CDR3 region has the DNA TGCGCCAGCAGCCCACAGGAAGGGGTAAACACTGAAGCTTTCTTT. This translates into CASSPQEGVNTEAFF.

The chain recombines TRBV3-1 (or the pseudogene TRBV3-2) with TRBJ2-7; TRBD2 aligns across 8 bases. Germline CDR1 is LGHDT and CDR2 is YNNKEL (reference sequence). Unmatched junction bases numbered 8, after V lost 5 bases and J lost 5 bases. This CDR3 is 14 amino acids long. CDR3 loop: CASSFRGSGNEQYF. The CDR3 DNA reads TGTGCCAGCAGCTTCAGGGGTAGCGGGAACGAGCAGTACTTC.